Listed here are 21 T cell receptor beta chains from one sample, sequenced in a study of CD8+ T cells in alopecia areata. Extracted RNA was reverse transcribed, and the resulting cDNA served as sequencing template. Sequenced by immunoSEQ multiplex PCR; TCRdb stores in-frame clones only, minus some. The profile shows some 170,000 clones, about 67% of them singletons. The specimen was CD8+ T cells sorted from blood, collected at week 0. The receptors were gathered from a human donor with alopecia areata.

As regards this clone: The sample has other DNA sequences that encode this CDR3 too. The chain links TRBV29-1 to TRBJ1-1; D is unresolved. The length of the CDR3 is 11 residues. Germline loops: CDR1 SQVTM, CDR2 ANQGSEA. V was shortened by 4 bases and J by 0 bases, with 3 bases between the two germline ends. The CDR3 coding sequence is TGCAGCGTTGGCTTGAACACTGAAGCTTTCTTT. Translation gives CSVGLNTEAFF.

The chain joins TRBV6-1 to TRBJ1-1, with D possibly TRBD1 on 6 matching bases. The CDR3 runs 15 residues. Germline CDR1 reads MNHNS; CDR2 reads SASEGT. Between the trimmed V and J ends, which lost 1 base and 4 bases, there was a span of 13 bases. CDR3 in amino acids: CASSEDGGGGTEAFF. The CDR3, as DNA: TGTGCCAGCAGTGAAGACGGGGGCGGTGGCACTGAAGCTTTCTTT.

The rearrangement links TRBV5-6 to TRBJ2-2, with TRBD1 identical over 8 bases. V shed 9 bases and J 0 bases; nucleotides not matched to a gene: 13. The CDR3 contains 17 residues. Per the germline V gene, CDR1 is SGHDT and CDR2 is YYEEEE. The CDR3 DNA sequence: TGTGCCACCCAGAGTATTCTACAGGGGGCGAACACCGGGGAGCTGTTTTTT. Protein product: CATQSILQGANTGELFF.

CDR3 in amino acids: CASSSRTGRTGELFF. In DNA form, the CDR3 reads TGCGCCAGCAGCTCACGGACAGGGCGCACCGGGGAGCTGTTTTTT. The chain joins TRBV5-1 to TRBJ2-2, with 8 positions matching TRBD1. From germline, CDR1 is SGHRS and CDR2 YFSETQ. V dropped 3 bases and J dropped 4; count of bases not matched to a gene: 5. The CDR3 totals 15 residues.

J is TRBJ2-5 and V is TRBV29-1; D is perhaps TRBD1 (6 bases). This CDR3 has 12 residues. Trimming left V 6 bases short and J 3 bases short, with 11 bases between. Per the germline V gene, CDR1 is SQVTM and CDR2 is ANQGSEA. CDR3 in DNA: TGCAGCGTGGCGCGGACAGAAGAGACCCAGTACTTC. Translation gives CSVARTEETQYF.

This chain uses TRBV7-8 with TRBJ2-7, with a tentative D call TRBD2 (5 bases). The V gene lost 1 base and the J gene lost 3 bases, with 16 bases spanning the gap. The germline gives CDR1 SGHVS, CDR2 FQNEAQ. The CDR3 has 16 residues. CDR3 DNA: TGTGCCAGCAGCTTAGATTTAGCTAGCCCCTACTACGAGCAGTACTTC. Amino acids: CASSLDLASPYYEQYF.

The V and J genes are TRBV25-1 and TRBJ1-2, with 9 bases lining up with TRBD1. Germline V lookup: CDR1 MGHDK, CDR2 SYGVNS. V lost 4 bases and J lost 4; bases outside the gene matches: 13. This CDR3 contains 17 residues. The CDR3 here is CASSGTGGFGYGYGYTF. As DNA, the CDR3 is TGTGCCAGCAGTGGCACAGGGGGCTTCGGCTATGGCTATGGCTACACCTTC.

This chain links TRBV4-1 with TRBJ2-1, with 9 nucleotides matching TRBD1. V shed 3 bases and J 7 bases; nucleotides not matched to a gene: 4. The germline gives CDR1 MGHRA, CDR2 YSYEKL. The CDR3 has 14 amino acids. The DNA of the CDR3 is TGCGCCAGCAGCCACGAACAGGGGGCAAATGAGCAGTTCTTC. It codes for CASSHEQGANEQFF.

This clone was observed a handful of times. V gene TRBV29-1 combines with J gene TRBJ2-2, with D possibly matching TRBD1 (6 bases). CDR3 length: 13 residues. Trimming shortened V by 8 bases and J by 3 bases, and 13 bases separated the two germline ends. The germline V gene encodes CDR1 SQVTM and CDR2 ANQGSEA. CDR3 in amino acids: CSIRGGYTGELFF. CDR3 bases: TGCAGCATCAGAGGGGGATACACCGGGGAGCTGTTTTTT.

The gene calls are TRBV15 and TRBJ1-5, with 8 bases identical to TRBD1. Germline V gives CDR1 LNHNV, CDR2 YYDKDF (reference sequence). The CDR3 has 15 residues. V lost 1 base, J lost 3 bases, and 2 bases stayed unmatched. This CDR3 is CATSRGQGLNQPQHF. The CDR3 DNA follows: TGTGCCACCAGCAGAGGACAGGGGCTCAATCAGCCCCAGCATTTT.

A few counts support this clone. V and J are TRBV30 and TRBJ2-3; D unclear. Trimming removed 5 bases at V and 4 bases at J, with 16 bases between. Germline V gene data show CDR1 as GTSNPN and CDR2 as SVGIG (reference sequence). This CDR3 has 14 residues. CDR3 bases: TGTGCCTGGGTACCAGGCCCCACCTCAGATACGCAGTATTTT. This codes for CAWVPGPTSDTQYF.

This sequence joins TRBV6-1 and TRBJ2-5; no firm D call. Germline V lookup: CDR1 MNHNS, CDR2 SASEGT. The CDR3 is made up of 13 amino acids. V lost 5 bases, J lost 5 bases, and 12 bases lay in between. CDR3 bases: TGTGCCAGCAGTTTTGAACCTAAGGAGACCCAGTACTTC. As protein: CASSFEPKETQYF.

The CDR3 bases are TGTGCCAGCAGGAGGGCGGGGGGGCGCAATGAGCAGTTCTTC. It codes for CASRRAGGRNEQFF. The chain joins TRBV27 to TRBJ2-1; TRBD2 matches 9 bases. The CDR3 consists of 14 residues. The ends lost 6 bases at V and 6 bases at J; junction bases unmatched: 6. Germline V gene lookup returns CDR1 MNHEY and CDR2 SMNVEV (reference sequence).

This clone was seen just once. This sequence joins TRBV13 and TRBJ2-5; 7 bases fit TRBD2. Germline V gene lookup returns CDR1 PRHDT and CDR2 FYEKMQ (reference sequence). CDR3 size: 16 residues. Trimming at V came to 1 base and at J to 7 bases, leaving 12 bases not matched to a gene. The CDR3 DNA follows: TGTGCCAGCAGCTTAGTAGTTTCGGGAGGAGGTGCGACCCAGTACTTC. It is translated as CASSLVVSGGGATQYF. Using reference TRBV13 and TRBJ2-5 for the parts outside the CDR3, the full variable domain is AAGVIQSPRHLIKEKRETATLKCYPIPRHDTVYWYQQGPGQDPQFLISFYEKMQSDKGSIPDRFSAQQFSDYHSELNMSSLELGDSALYFCASSLVVSGGGATQYFGPGTRLLVL.

J is TRBJ2-2 and V is TRBV19, with a tentative D call TRBD2 (6 bases). The CDR3 loop spans 15 amino acids. Trimming removed 3 bases at V and 2 bases at J, with 10 bases between. Germline assignment: CDR1 LNHDA and CDR2 SQIVND (reference sequence). For the CDR3, the DNA is TGTGCCAGTAGTATTTGGGGGGAAAACACCGGGGAGCTGTTTTTT. As protein: CASSIWGENTGELFF.

The rearrangement uses TRBV5-1 and TRBJ2-7; 7 bases map to TRBD1. The CDR3 consists of 15 residues. Unmatched junction bases numbered 16, after V lost 9 bases and J lost 4 bases. The germline gives CDR1 SGHRS, CDR2 YFSETQ. CDR3 DNA sequence: TGCGCCACCATTCGACGCGACAGGGATCTGTACGAGCAGTACTTC. This encodes CATIRRDRDLYEQYF.

Only a few counts were recorded for this clone. The V call is TRBV5-6, the J call TRBJ1-2; TRBD1 is a possible D gene (5 bases). V was trimmed by 4 bases and J by 3 bases, leaving 19 bases between them. The CDR3 consists of 16 residues. Germline CDR1 and CDR2: SGHDT and YYEEEE. The CDR3 coding sequence is TGTGCCAGCAGCATCCAGGGAGCGATTTTCGACTATGGCTACACCTTC. It is translated as CASSIQGAIFDYGYTF.

J is TRBJ1-1 and V is TRBV6-5, with 8 bases aligning to TRBD1. The V segment lost 7 bases and the J segment 3 bases; nucleotides outside the gene matches: 7. The CDR3 runs to 14 residues. Germline CDR1 MNHEY, CDR2 SVGAGI. The CDR3 DNA sequence: TGTGCCAGCAAGGCGGACAGGGAGGACACTGAAGCTTTCTTT. It codes for CASKADREDTEAFF.

This clone came up a few times. This chain joins TRBV12-5 and TRBJ2-3, with D uncertain. The germline V and J ends were trimmed by 6 bases and 5 bases, with 6 bases remaining between them. Germline assignment: CDR1 LGHNT and CDR2 FRNRAP. This CDR3 contains 11 residues. CDR3 sequence: CASGPVDTQYF. In DNA, the CDR3 is TGTGCTAGTGGCCCGGTAGATACGCAGTATTTT.

This chain connects TRBV27 to TRBJ2-7; D is perhaps TRBD1 or TRBD2 (5 bases each). Looked up from germline, CDR1 is MNHEY and CDR2 is SMNVEV (reference sequence). V was clipped by 3 bases and J by 7 bases, with 13 bases between them. The CDR3 is 13 amino acids. CDR3 protein: CASSLRGNREQYF. CDR3 sequence (DNA): TGTGCCAGCAGTTTGAGGGGAAATAGGGAGCAGTACTTC.

V gene TRBV2 combines with J gene TRBJ1-2; weak D call: TRBD1 (6 bases). The length of the CDR3 is 12 residues. Germline V gene lookup returns CDR1 SNHLY and CDR2 FYNNEI. V shed 6 bases and J shed 4 bases, with 9 bases lying between them. The chain's CDR3 is CASRGQVYGYTF. As DNA, the CDR3 is TGTGCCAGCAGGGGACAAGTCTATGGCTACACCTTC.